The entry that follows covers one T cell receptor beta chain sequence. The antigen remains undetermined. Produced via immunoSEQ multiplex PCR; TCRdb's table is partial and in-frame only. The data hold 150,000 to 200,000 clones, with more than 85% observed a single time. V shed 7 bases, J shed 7 bases, and the junction held 14 bases outside the gene matches. This CDR3 region has 16 residues. Germline V gene lookup returns CDR1 LNHDA and CDR2 SQIVND (reference sequence). The entry originates in a study of T cell responses to AZD1222 COVID-19 vaccine. Looking at the study overall: Second-dose intervals of approximately 4 or approximately 12 weeks were pooled.

Study-level points and caveats: Baseline antibody screening turned up just a handful of seropositive AZD1222 recipients. Vaccine-associated CD4 TCRs ranged over spike, dominating at 160-218 and 743-854. In a largely white British group with more females than males, clonal diversity was possibly underestimated.

The J gene is TRBJ2-7, the V gene TRBV19; 12 bases map to TRBD2. The sequenced sample was peripheral blood, obtained on day 0 of AZD1222 vaccination. The sequence came from an adult in good health. The CDR3 region is CASTAVASGGAGEQYF. CDR3 DNA sequence: TGTGCCAGTACCGCGGTGGCTAGCGGGGGGGCAGGGGAGCAGTACTTC.